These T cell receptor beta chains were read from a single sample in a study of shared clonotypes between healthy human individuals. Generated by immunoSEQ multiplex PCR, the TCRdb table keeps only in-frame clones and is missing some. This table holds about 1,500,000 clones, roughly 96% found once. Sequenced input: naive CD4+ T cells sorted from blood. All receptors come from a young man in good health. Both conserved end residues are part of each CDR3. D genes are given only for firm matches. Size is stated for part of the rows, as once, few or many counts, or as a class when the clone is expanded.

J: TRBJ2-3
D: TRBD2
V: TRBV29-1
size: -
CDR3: CSVEGLAGTDTQYF
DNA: TGCAGCGTTGAGGGACTAGCGGGCACAGATACGCAGTATTTT

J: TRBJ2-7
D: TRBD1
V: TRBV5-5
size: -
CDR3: CASSLRWTGGAEQYF
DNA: TGTGCCAGCAGCTTGAGATGGACAGGGGGGGCCGAGCAGTACTTC

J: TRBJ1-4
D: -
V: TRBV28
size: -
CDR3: CASSFGHSNEKRFF
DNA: TGTGCCAGCAGTTTCGGACATTCTAATGAAAAAAGGTTTTTT

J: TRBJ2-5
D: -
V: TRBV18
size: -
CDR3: CASSRVSGGRGETQYF
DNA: TGTGCCAGCTCGAGGGTCAGCGGAGGGCGAGGGGAGACCCAGTACTTC

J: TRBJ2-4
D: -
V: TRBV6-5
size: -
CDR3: CASRPGSENIQYF
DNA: TGTGCCAGCAGGCCCGGGAGCGAAAACATTCAGTACTTC

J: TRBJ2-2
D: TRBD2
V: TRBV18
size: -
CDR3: CASSPRGLAGATGELFF
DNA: TGTGCCAGCTCACCGCGGGGACTAGCGGGAGCCACCGGGGAGCTGTTTTTT

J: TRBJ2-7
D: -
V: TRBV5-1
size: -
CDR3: CATSFGAGAEEQYF
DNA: TGCGCCACCAGCTTCGGGGCGGGGGCGGAGGAGCAGTACTTC

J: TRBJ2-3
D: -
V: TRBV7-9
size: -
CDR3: CASSLGASQTTDTQYF
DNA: TGTGCCAGCAGCTTAGGAGCTTCCCAGACCACAGATACGCAGTATTTT

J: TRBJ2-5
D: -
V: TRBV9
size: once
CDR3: CASSVTGETQYF
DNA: TGTGCCAGCAGCGTGACGGGAGAGACCCAGTACTTC

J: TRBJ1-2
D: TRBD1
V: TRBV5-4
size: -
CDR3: CASSLSGQGARGYTF
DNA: TGTGCCAGCAGCTTGTCCGGACAGGGGGCCCGGGGCTACACCTTC

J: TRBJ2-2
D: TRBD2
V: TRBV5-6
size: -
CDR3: CASSLTSGVNTGELFF
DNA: TGTGCCAGCAGCCTGACTAGCGGGGTTAACACCGGGGAGCTGTTTTTT

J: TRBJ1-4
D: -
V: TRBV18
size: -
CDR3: CASSPRGAPGNEKLFF
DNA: TGTGCCAGCTCACCCCGGGGGGCGCCGGGTAATGAAAAACTGTTTTTT

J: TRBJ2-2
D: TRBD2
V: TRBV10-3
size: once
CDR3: CATRTSGPPSNTGELFF
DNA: TGTGCCACTAGGACTAGCGGGCCACCTTCGAACACCGGGGAGCTGTTTTTT

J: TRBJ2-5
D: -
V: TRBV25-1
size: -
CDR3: CASRAGHGLETQYF
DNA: TGTGCCAGCAGGGCAGGACATGGTTTGGAGACCCAGTACTTC

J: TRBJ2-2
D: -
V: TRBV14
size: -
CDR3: CASTQDGTGELFF
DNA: TGTGCCAGCACGCAGGACGGCACCGGGGAGCTGTTTTTT

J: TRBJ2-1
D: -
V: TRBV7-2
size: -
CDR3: CASSLVAEDYNEQFF
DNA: TGTGCCAGCAGCTTAGTTGCGGAGGACTACAATGAGCAGTTCTTC

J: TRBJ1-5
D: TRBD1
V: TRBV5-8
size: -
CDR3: CASSFRGTEHF
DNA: TGTGCCAGCAGCTTTAGGGGGACAGAACATTTT